This T cell receptor beta chain is drawn from a study of blood T cells in healthy people across ages. Broader study findings: Diversity estimates drawn from one million T cells were deemed underestimates.

Each donor had around 9.8 milliliters of peripheral blood drawn. With V trimmed by 5 bases and J by 7 bases, 18 bases remained unmatched. This CDR3 comprises 17 residues. From germline, CDR1 is MNHEY and CDR2 SMNVEV (reference sequence). This clonotype has a handful of counts. Its target is not known. Primed by a sample-barcoded 5' primer and a J-beta primer mix, a second PCR proceeded for roughly 6 to 12 cycles. In TCRdb, the 5' RACE reads were re-called with MiXCR into one record per CDR3 protein. The sample carries 550,000 to 750,000 distinct CDR3 sequences, approximately 21% recorded once. The sequenced sample was blood. The sequence derives from a man aged 70-80 years in good health. V usage is TRBV27 and J usage is TRBJ2-3, with TRBD2 identical over 7 bases. The CDR3 sequence: CASSGYWRERKRNTQYF. The CDR3 DNA reads as TGTGCCAGCAGTGGGTATTGGCGGGAGCGAAAGCGAAATACGCAGTATTTT.